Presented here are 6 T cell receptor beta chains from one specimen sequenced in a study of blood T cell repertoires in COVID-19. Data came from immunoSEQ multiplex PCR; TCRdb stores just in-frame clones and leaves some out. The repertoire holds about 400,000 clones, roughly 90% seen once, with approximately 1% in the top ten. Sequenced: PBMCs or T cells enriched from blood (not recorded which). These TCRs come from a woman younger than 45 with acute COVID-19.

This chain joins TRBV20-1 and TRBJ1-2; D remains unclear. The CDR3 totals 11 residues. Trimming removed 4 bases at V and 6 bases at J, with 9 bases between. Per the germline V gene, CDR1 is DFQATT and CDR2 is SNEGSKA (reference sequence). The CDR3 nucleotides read TGCAGTGCTACCGCTGAGAATGGCTACACCTTC. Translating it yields CSATAENGYTF.

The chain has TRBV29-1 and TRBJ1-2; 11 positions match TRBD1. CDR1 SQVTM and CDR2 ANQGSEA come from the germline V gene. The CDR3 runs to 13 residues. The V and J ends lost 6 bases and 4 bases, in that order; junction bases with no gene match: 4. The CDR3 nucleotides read TGCAGCGTAGATGGGACAGGGGGCTATGGCTACACCTTC. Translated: CSVDGTGGYGYTF. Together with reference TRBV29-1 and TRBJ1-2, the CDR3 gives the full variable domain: SAVISQKPSRDICQRGTSLTIQCQVDSQVTMMFWYRQQPGQSLTLIATANQGSEATYESGFVIDKFPISRPNLTFSTLTVSNMSPEDSSIYLCSVDGTGGYGYTFGSGTRLTVV.

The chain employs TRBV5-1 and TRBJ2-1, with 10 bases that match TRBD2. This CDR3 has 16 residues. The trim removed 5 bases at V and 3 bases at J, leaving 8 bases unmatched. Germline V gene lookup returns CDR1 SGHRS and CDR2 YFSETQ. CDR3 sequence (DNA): TGCGCCAGCAGTCCAACCGGGACTAGCGACTACAATGAGCAGTTCTTC. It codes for CASSPTGTSDYNEQFF.

The CDR3 nucleotides are TGTGCCAGCAGCTCCTGGGGACTAGCGGGGAACTACGAGCAGTACTTC. This sequence encodes CASSSWGLAGNYEQYF. This chain uses TRBV11-2 with TRBJ2-7; 13 bases are shared with TRBD2. Germline trimming cut 4 bases from V and 3 bases from J; bases unmatched to any gene: 6. Germline CDR1 reads SGHAT; CDR2 reads FQNNGV. The CDR3 has 16 residues.

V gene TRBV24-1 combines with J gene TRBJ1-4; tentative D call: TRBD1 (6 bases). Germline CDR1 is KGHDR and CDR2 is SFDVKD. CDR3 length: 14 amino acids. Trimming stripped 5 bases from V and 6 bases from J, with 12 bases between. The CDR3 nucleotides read TGTGCCACCAGTGGGCCAGGGGATGATGAAAAACTGTTTTTT. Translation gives CATSGPGDDEKLFF.

The CDR3 sequence is CASSVAAGNQPQHF. The DNA for the CDR3 is TGTGCCAGCAGTGTAGCGGCAGGCAATCAGCCCCAGCATTTT. The V call is TRBV6-4, the J call TRBJ1-5, with no clear D. The germline V gene encodes CDR1 MRHNA and CDR2 SNTAGT. V was pared by 4 bases and J by 2 bases, with 9 bases between. The CDR3 covers 14 residues.